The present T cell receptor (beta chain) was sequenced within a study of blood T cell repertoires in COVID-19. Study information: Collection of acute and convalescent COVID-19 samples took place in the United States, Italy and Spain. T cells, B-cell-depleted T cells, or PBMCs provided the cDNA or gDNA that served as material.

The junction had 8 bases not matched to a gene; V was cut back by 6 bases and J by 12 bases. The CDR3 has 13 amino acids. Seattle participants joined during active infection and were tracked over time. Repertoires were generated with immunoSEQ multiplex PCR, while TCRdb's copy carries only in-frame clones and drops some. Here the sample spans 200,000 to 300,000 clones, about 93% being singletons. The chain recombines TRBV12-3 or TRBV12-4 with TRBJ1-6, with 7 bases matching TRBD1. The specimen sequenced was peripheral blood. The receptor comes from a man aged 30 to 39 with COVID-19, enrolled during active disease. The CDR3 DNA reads TGTGCCAGCAGCCTCACAGGGGATAGACCCCTCCACTTT. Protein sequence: CASSLTGDRPLHF.